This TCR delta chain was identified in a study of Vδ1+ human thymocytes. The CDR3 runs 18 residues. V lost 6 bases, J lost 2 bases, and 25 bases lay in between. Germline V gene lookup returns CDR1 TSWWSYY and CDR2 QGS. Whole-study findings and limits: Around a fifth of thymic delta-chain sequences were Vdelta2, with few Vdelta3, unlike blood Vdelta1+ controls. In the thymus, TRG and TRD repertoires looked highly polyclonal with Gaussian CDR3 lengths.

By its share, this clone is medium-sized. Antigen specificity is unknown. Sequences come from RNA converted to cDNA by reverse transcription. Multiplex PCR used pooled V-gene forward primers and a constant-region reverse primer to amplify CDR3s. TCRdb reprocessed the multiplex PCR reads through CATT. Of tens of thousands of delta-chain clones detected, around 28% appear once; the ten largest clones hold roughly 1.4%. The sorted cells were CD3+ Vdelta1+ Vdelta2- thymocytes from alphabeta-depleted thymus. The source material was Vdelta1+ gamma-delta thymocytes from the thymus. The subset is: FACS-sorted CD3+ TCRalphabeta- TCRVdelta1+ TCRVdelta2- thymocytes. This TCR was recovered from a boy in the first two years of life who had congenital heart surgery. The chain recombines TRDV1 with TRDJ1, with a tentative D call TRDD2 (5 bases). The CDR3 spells CALGSYAYPQSRTDKLIF. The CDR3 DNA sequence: TGTGCTCTTGGATCCTATGCCTACCCCCAGTCAAGAACCGATAAACTCATCTTT.